These 14 T cell receptor beta chains originate from one sample sequenced in a study of cytomegalovirus exposure and HLA in healthy donors. The PCR used 60 Vbeta and 13 Jbeta primers. The assay was immunoSEQ multiplex PCR, and TCRdb's table has in-frame clones only and misses some. The sample records about 140,000 clones, approximately 82% being singletons. Sequencing used PBMCs. These TCRs come from a man younger than 30 in good health and CMV-seropositive.

To note about this clone: The same CDR3 is also encoded by other DNA sequences in this sample. CDR3 loop: CASSLEADPREQYF. The DNA for the CDR3 is TGTGCCAGCAGCTTGGAAGCGGACCCTCGCGAGCAGTACTTC. This chain links TRBV5-4 with TRBJ2-7; maybe TRBD2 (5 bases). The CDR3 length is 14 residues. Trimming cost V 0 bases and J 6 bases, with 13 bases left between them. Germline V CDR1 and CDR2: SGHNT, YYREEE (reference sequence).

The chain uses TRBV29-1 and TRBJ1-3; D gene unclear. V dropped 2 bases and J dropped 0 bases, with 11 bases sitting between them. CDR1 is SQVTM and CDR2 is ANQGSEA in the germline V gene. This CDR3 is 15 amino acids long. The CDR3 loop is CSVESWQFSGNTIYF. As DNA, the CDR3 is TGCAGCGTTGAATCTTGGCAGTTCTCTGGAAACACCATATATTTT.

The chain uses TRBV7-9 and TRBJ1-3, with no clear D. Germline loops: CDR1 SEHNR, CDR2 FQNEAQ (reference sequence). The CDR3 contains 13 residues. Trimming took 5 bases from V and 0 from J, leaving 5 bases between them. The DNA of the CDR3 is TGTGCCAGCAGCGCGGCCTCTGGAAACACCATATATTTT. This translates into CASSAASGNTIYF.

The chain carries TRBV2 and TRBJ1-4; D uncertain. V dropped 4 bases and J dropped 0 bases, with 12 bases sitting between them. CDR3 length: 16 amino acids. Germline V gene data show CDR1 as SNHLY and CDR2 as FYNNEI. The CDR3 bases are TGTGCCAGCAGTGGAAGCAGGCTGGCAACTAATGAAAAACTGTTTTTT. It is translated as CASSGSRLATNEKLFF.

The chain combines TRBV29-1 with TRBJ2-5; 7 nucleotides agree with TRBD1. J was trimmed by 5 bases and V by 5 bases; bases with no gene match: 5. CDR3 length equals 12 residues. Looked up from germline, CDR1 is SQVTM and CDR2 is ANQGSEA. CDR3 nucleotides: TGCAGCGTTTTGGGACAGTCGGAGACCCAGTACTTC. It yields the protein CSVLGQSETQYF.

This clone was counted a single time. The rearrangement uses TRBV9 and TRBJ2-4; 10 bases are a match to TRBD1. The CDR3 loop spans 14 amino acids. Looked up from germline, CDR1 is SGDLS and CDR2 is YYNGEE. V was clipped by 4 bases and J by 7 bases; unmatched bases: 5. CDR3 loop: CASSPRTGGNIQYF. The CDR3 region has the DNA TGTGCCAGCAGCCCCCGGACAGGGGGGAACATTCAGTACTTC. Supplemented by reference TRBV9 and TRBJ2-4, the full variable domain reads DSGVTQTPKHLITATGQRVTLRCSPRSGDLSVYWYQQSLDQGLQFLIQYYNGEERAKGNILERFSAQQFPDLHSELNLSSLELGDSALYFCASSPRTGGNIQYFGAGTRLSVL.

This clone was observed a handful of times. This rearrangement joins TRBV28 to TRBJ2-2, with D perhaps TRBD2 (7 bases). This CDR3 has 16 residues. V shed 4 bases and J shed 0 bases, with 12 bases lying between them. CDR1 and CDR2 from the germline V gene are MDHEN and SYDVKM. CDR3 DNA sequence: TGTGCCAGCAGTTCCGGGGGGCCCACGAACACCGGGGAGCTGTTTTTT. Encoded protein: CASSSGGPTNTGELFF.

Here the CDR3 DNA reads TGTGCCAGCAGGGGACTGCGAGCGTACGAGCAGTACTTC. It codes for CASRGLRAYEQYF. This chain uses TRBV28 with TRBJ2-7; weak D call: TRBD2 (6 bases). CDR3 size: 13 residues. V dropped 6 bases and J dropped 4 bases, with 13 bases sitting between them. Germline V gene sequence: CDR1 MDHEN, CDR2 SYDVKM.

The rearrangement joins TRBV29-1 to TRBJ1-2; D gene ambiguous. CDR1 SQVTM and CDR2 ANQGSEA come from the germline V gene. The CDR3 is made up of 11 amino acids. Deletions cut 0 bases from V and 13 bases from J, with 12 bases between. As DNA, the CDR3 is TGCAGCGTTGAAGATGGTGGTGAAGCCACCTTC. This encodes CSVEDGGEATF.

For the CDR3, the DNA is TGCGCCAGCAGCTTGGATGTGGGAAGGGGCACTGAAGCTTTCTTT. It yields the protein CASSLDVGRGTEAFF. The chain couples TRBV5-1 to TRBJ1-1, with D perhaps TRBD1 (5 bases). CDR3 size: 15 residues. Germline CDR1 reads SGHRS; CDR2 reads YFSETQ. V was pared by 0 bases and J by 4 bases, with 13 bases between.

The chain is built from TRBV28 and TRBJ1-5; the match to TRBD1 covers 7 bases. This CDR3 contains 17 residues. Unmatched junction bases numbered 11, after V lost 6 bases and J lost 0 bases. Germline CDR1 and CDR2: MDHEN and SYDVKM. CDR3 amino acids: CASRPTGLRDSNQPQHF. CDR3 sequence (DNA): TGTGCCAGCAGACCGACAGGGTTGAGAGATAGCAATCAGCCCCAGCATTTT.

The J gene is TRBJ2-2, the V gene TRBV11-3; 12 bases match TRBD2. In germline, CDR1 is SGHNT, CDR2 YENEEA. The V gene end was trimmed by 5 bases and the J gene end by 4 bases; junction bases not matched to a gene: 5. The CDR3 contains 16 residues. CDR3 region: CASSATSGSVTGELFF. CDR3 nucleotide sequence: TGTGCCAGCAGCGCGACTAGCGGGAGTGTCACCGGGGAGCTGTTTTTT.

The table lists this clone with a count of one. The chain combines TRBV1 with TRBJ2-7; the D segment call TRBD2 is taken from the table without a DNA check. TRBV1 is recorded as a pseudogene. The CDR3 loop spans 14 amino acids. Here the CDR3 reads CTSSQVETGDEQYF. The CDR3 coding sequence is TGCACCAGCAGCCAAGTGGAGACCGGTGACGAGCAGTACTTC.

The CDR3 nucleotides read TGTGCCAGCAAAGCGGGGGCCGGGGAGCTGTTTTTT. It translates to CASKAGAGELFF. This chain uses TRBV28 with TRBJ2-2; 8 bases fit TRBD2. Germline CDR1 and CDR2: MDHEN and SYDVKM. The CDR3 covers 12 residues. V lost 7 bases to trimming and J lost 6 bases; unmatched junction nucleotides: 1.